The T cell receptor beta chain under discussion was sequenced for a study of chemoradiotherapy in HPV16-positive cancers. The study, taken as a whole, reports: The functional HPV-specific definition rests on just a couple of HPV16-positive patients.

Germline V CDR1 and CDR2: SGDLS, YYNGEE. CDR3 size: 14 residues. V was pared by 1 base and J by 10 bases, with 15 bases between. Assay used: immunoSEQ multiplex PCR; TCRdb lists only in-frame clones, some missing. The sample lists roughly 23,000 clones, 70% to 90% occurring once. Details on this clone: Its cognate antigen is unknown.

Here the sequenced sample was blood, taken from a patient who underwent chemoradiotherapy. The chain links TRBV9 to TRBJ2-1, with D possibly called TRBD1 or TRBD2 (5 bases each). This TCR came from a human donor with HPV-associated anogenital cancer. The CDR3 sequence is CASSVRGQGNEQFF. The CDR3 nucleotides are TGTGCCAGCAGCGTAAGAGGGCAGGGAAACGAGCAGTTCTTC.